A single sample gave rise to the 5 T cell receptor beta chains below, sequenced in a study of blood T cells in healthy people across ages. Then a second PCR, running roughly 7 to 12 cycles, was carried out with a sample-barcoded 5' primer and a J-beta primer mix. From the 5' RACE reads, TCRdb called clonotypes with MiXCR, one entry per CDR3 protein. The profile covers 850,000 to 1,000,000 distinct CDR3 sequences, with roughly 51% appearing a single time and about a fifth taken by the ten largest. Material for sequencing was blood. The receptors here all came from a woman aged 60 to 75 in good health.

Turning to this clonotype: A clone one base away is much larger, so this may be a read error. The chain couples TRBV6-5 to TRBJ2-7, with 7 bases matching TRBD1. CDR3 length equals 13 residues. Germline-derived CDR1 and CDR2 are MNHEY and SVGAGI. With 6 bases clipped from V and 6 bases from J, the junction kept 8 bases outside the gene matches. The CDR3 sequence: CASSRDSTCEQYF. CDR3 DNA sequence: TGTGCCAGCAGCAGGGACAGTACCTGCGAGCAGTACTTC.

The V gene is TRBV20-1, the J gene TRBJ2-1; 8 bases fit TRBD2. CDR3 length equals 16 residues. J lost 8 bases, V lost 2 bases, and 14 bases had no gene match. The V gene's germline CDR1 is DFQATT and CDR2 SNEGSKA (reference sequence). The CDR3 protein is CSARTPWAGGGDEQFF. The DNA of the CDR3 is TGCAGTGCTAGAACCCCATGGGCGGGAGGAGGGGATGAGCAGTTCTTC.

The gene calls are TRBV6-5 and TRBJ2-4; 9 bases line up with TRBD1. Judging by the DNA end, TRBJ2-7 fits better; the J call may be wrong. Germline V gene sequence: CDR1 MNHEY, CDR2 SVGAGI. The CDR3 loop spans 16 amino acids. This CDR3 reads CASSRGTGTGLYEQYF. The CDR3 DNA reads TGTGCCAGCAGTCGGGGTACCGGGACAGGGCTCTACGAGCAGTACTTC.

The gene calls are TRBV7-9 and TRBJ2-7; D assignment may be TRBD1 or TRBD2 (5 bases each). From germline, CDR1 is SEHNR and CDR2 FQNEAQ (reference sequence). The CDR3 sequence is 17 residues long. Trimming stripped 5 bases from V and 6 bases from J, with 26 bases between. CDR3 residues: CASSPPTGTLTFGEQYF. The CDR3 DNA reads TGTGCCAGCAGCCCACCTACCGGGACGTTAACTTTTGGCGAGCAGTACTTC.

Only a few counts were recorded for this clonotype. The V call is TRBV4-1, the J call TRBJ2-3; the D is unclear. Germline V lookup: CDR1 MGHRA, CDR2 YSYEKL. The CDR3 has 15 amino acids. Trimming took off 3 bases at V and 2 bases at J, with 12 bases between the two ends. The CDR3 reads CASSHARLVTDTQYF. The CDR3 region has the DNA TGCGCCAGCAGCCATGCCCGACTGGTCACAGATACGCAGTATTTT.